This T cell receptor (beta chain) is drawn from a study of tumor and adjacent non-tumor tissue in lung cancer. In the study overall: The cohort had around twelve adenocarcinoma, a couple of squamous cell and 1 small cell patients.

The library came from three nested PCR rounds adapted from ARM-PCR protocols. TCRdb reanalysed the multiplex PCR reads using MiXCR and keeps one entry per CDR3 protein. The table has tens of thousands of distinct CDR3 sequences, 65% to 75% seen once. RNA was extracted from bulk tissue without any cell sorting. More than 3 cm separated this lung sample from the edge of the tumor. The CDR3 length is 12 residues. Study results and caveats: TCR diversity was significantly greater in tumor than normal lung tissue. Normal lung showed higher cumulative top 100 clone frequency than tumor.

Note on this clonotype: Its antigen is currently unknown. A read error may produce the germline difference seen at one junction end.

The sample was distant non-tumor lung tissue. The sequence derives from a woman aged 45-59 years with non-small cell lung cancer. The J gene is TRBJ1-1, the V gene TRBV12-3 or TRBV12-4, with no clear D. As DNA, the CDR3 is TGTGCCAGCAGCATATCTTTGTGTGAAACTTTCTTT. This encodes CASSISLCETFF.